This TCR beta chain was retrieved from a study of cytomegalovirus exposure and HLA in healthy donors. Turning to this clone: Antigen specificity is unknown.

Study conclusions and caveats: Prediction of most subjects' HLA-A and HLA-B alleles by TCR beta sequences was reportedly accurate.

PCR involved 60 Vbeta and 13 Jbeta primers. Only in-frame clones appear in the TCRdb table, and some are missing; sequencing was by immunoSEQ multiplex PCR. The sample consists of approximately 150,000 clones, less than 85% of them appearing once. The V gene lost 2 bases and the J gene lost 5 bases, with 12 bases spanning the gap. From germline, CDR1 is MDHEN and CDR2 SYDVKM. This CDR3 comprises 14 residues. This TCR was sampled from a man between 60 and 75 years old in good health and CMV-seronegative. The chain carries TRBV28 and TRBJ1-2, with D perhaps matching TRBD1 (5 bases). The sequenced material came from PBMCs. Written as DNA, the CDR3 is TGTGCCAGCAGTTTAGGTCAGGGAAGGTATGGCTACACCTTC. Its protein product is CASSLGQGRYGYTF.